This record covers a single T cell receptor beta chain. Its target is not known. The record originates from a study of T cell repertoires in cytomegalovirus infection. Study-level information: Epitope selection comprised recently identified HLA-C-restricted CMV epitopes and well-studied HLA-B-restricted CMV epitopes. Public TCR beta signatures marked donors with CMV infection and the matching HLA.

Findings of the study overall: Adding up the frequency of public TCR beta families identified people who carried CMV plus the relevant HLA.

The trim removed 4 bases at V and 2 bases at J, leaving 4 bases unmatched. Germline values: CDR1 LGHNA, CDR2 YSLEER. This CDR3 has 15 residues. MiXCR was run by TCRdb on the reads, yielding one entry per CDR3 protein. This sample has hundreds of thousands of distinct CDR3 sequences, with 31% found just once. This sequence originates from a human donor in good health (CMV status not recorded). Some clones in this sample may be carry-over from other donors' samples. The sample was cultured CD8+ T cells from PBMCs, taken from culture after CMV antigen stimulation. V is TRBV4-3 and J is TRBJ1-2; 10 nucleotides align to TRBD1. The CDR3 loop is CASSLWTGGNYGYTF. The CDR3 nucleotides read TGCGCCAGCAGCCTCTGGACAGGGGGGAACTATGGCTACACCTTC.